The 14 T cell receptor beta chains below come from one sample, sequenced in a study of blood T cell repertoires in COVID-19. Only in-frame clones appear in the TCRdb table, and some are missing; sequencing was by immunoSEQ multiplex PCR. This table has roughly 250,000 clones, 65% to 90% appearing once. The specimen sequenced was peripheral blood. These receptors came from a woman aged 55-75 years with active or convalescent COVID-19.

CDR3 sequence reads: CATSRGGTGANYGYTF. The CDR3 DNA sequence: TGTGCCACCAGCAGAGGCGGGACAGGGGCCAACTATGGCTACACCTTC. This chain connects TRBV15 to TRBJ1-2; TRBD1 matches 10 bases. The junction had 4 bases not matched to a gene; V was cut back by 1 base and J by 2 bases. CDR1 is LNHNV, CDR2 YYDKDF, per germline (reference sequence). The CDR3 spans 16 residues.

The chain combines TRBV7-3 with TRBJ2-3; TRBD2 matches 8 bases. V was clipped by 0 bases and J by 6 bases; unmatched bases: 5. Germline lookup yields CDR1 SGHTA and CDR2 FQGTGA. The CDR3 runs to 15 residues. This CDR3 reads CASSLTGGAADTQYF. The CDR3 region has the DNA TGTGCCAGCAGCTTAACCGGGGGGGCCGCCGATACGCAGTATTTT.

This clone was picked up a small number of times. The genes are TRBV5-1 and TRBJ2-1; maybe TRBD2 (5 bases). Germline CDR1 reads SGHRS; CDR2 reads YFSETQ. V dropped 0 bases and J dropped 0 bases, with 7 bases sitting between them. This CDR3 contains 15 residues. In nucleotides, the CDR3 is TGCGCCAGCAGCTTGGCGGGGAGCTCCTACAATGAGCAGTTCTTC. It encodes CASSLAGSSYNEQFF.

This clone was seen more than once but under ten times. The genes are TRBV6-1 and TRBJ1-3; D is ambiguous. The CDR3 is made up of 14 amino acids. Trimming cost V 3 bases and J 3 bases, with 9 bases left between them. Per the germline V gene, CDR1 is MNHNS and CDR2 is SASEGT. The CDR3 bases are TGTGCCAGCAGTGATTCGGGTATTGGAAACACCATATATTTT. Its protein product is CASSDSGIGNTIYF.

This chain connects TRBV28 to TRBJ1-6, with a weak D call TRBD1 (6 bases). CDR1 is MDHEN, CDR2 SYDVKM, per germline. CDR3 length: 13 amino acids. Trimming left V 6 bases short and J 8 bases short, with 11 bases between. The CDR3 loop reads CASRGDIYSPLHF. The CDR3 DNA is TGTGCCAGCAGGGGGGACATCTATTCACCCCTCCACTTT.

This rearrangement joins TRBV19 to TRBJ2-5; a weak D match, TRBD1 (6 bases). V was trimmed by 5 bases and J by 5 bases, leaving 9 bases between them. The V gene's germline CDR1 is LNHDA and CDR2 SQIVND (reference sequence). The CDR3 length is 12 residues. CDR3 in DNA: TGTGCCAGTAGTTCGAGGGGGGAGACCCAGTACTTC. It encodes CASSSRGETQYF.

The J gene is TRBJ1-1, the V gene TRBV2, with 11 bases fitting TRBD1. With 3 bases clipped from V and 5 bases from J, the junction kept 11 bases outside the gene matches. CDR1 SNHLY and CDR2 FYNNEI come from the germline V gene. The CDR3 consists of 17 residues. CDR3 DNA: TGTGCCAGCAGTGAGTGGAGGACAGGGGGCTTTAAAACTGAAGCTTTCTTT. Its translation: CASSEWRTGGFKTEAFF. The full variable domain, in which reference TRBV2 and TRBJ1-1 provide the parts outside the CDR3, is EPEVTQTPSHQVTQMGQEVILRCVPISNHLYFYWYRQILGQKVEFLVSFYNNEISEKSEIFDDQFSVERPDGSNFTLKIRSTKLEDSAMYFCASSEWRTGGFKTEAFFGQGTRLTVV.

The V call is TRBV4-2, the J call TRBJ2-3; D is possibly TRBD2 (5 bases). The germline CDR1 and CDR2 sequences are LGHNA and YNFKEQ. The CDR3 is made up of 14 amino acids. V shed 4 bases and J shed 1 base, with 9 bases lying between them. In DNA, the CDR3 is TGTGCCAGCAGCCTCAACGGGGGCACAGATACGCAGTATTTT. Its protein product is CASSLNGGTDTQYF.

This clone has ten or more counts. The gene calls are TRBV7-3 and TRBJ1-3, with 9 positions matching TRBD1. The germline gives CDR1 SGHTA, CDR2 FQGTGA. After removal of 5 bases from V and 3 bases from J, the junction contained 8 bases not matched to a gene. This CDR3 contains 16 residues. For the CDR3, the DNA is TGTGCCAGCAGCCTTACAGGGGGCGCGGGTGGAAACACCATATATTTT. Its protein product is CASSLTGGAGGNTIYF. The variable domain in full, completed from reference TRBV7-3 and TRBJ1-3, reads GAGVSQTPSNKVTEKGKYVELRCDPISGHTALYWYRQSLGQGPEFLIYFQGTGAADDSGLPNDRFFAVRPEGSVSTLKIQRTERGDSAVYLCASSLTGGAGGNTIYFGEGSWLTVV.

This chain uses TRBV11-2 with TRBJ1-2, with D possibly TRBD1 on 5 matching bases. CDR1 and CDR2 from the germline V gene are SGHAT and FQNNGV. CDR3 length: 15 residues. Trimming removed 1 base at V and 1 base at J, with 10 bases between. As DNA, the CDR3 is TGTGCCAGCAGCTTAGGTTCCGGGGGTAACTATGGCTACACCTTC. Encoded protein: CASSLGSGGNYGYTF. Together with reference TRBV11-2 and TRBJ1-2, the CDR3 gives the full variable domain: EAGVAQSPRYKIIEKRQSVAFWCNPISGHATLYWYQQILGQGPKLLIQFQNNGVVDDSQLPKDRFSAERLKGVDSTLKIQPAKLEDSAVYLCASSLGSGGNYGYTFGSGTRLTVV.

The J gene is TRBJ1-2, the V gene TRBV12-3 or TRBV12-4, with a tentative D call TRBD1 (6 bases). The CDR3 runs to 13 residues. V lost 6 bases and J lost 4, with 12 bases in between. CDR3 loop: CASRETGIYGYTF. CDR3 nucleotide sequence: TGTGCCAGCAGGGAGACAGGAATCTATGGCTACACCTTC.

The chain links TRBV18 to TRBJ2-1; TRBD2 matches 14 bases. The CDR3 has 17 amino acids. Germline CDR1 is KGHSH and CDR2 is LQKENI. Trimming took 4 bases from V and 3 from J; bases not matched to a gene: 5. The CDR3: CASSQGLAGDYYNEQFF. The CDR3 region has the DNA TGTGCCAGCTCACAGGGACTAGCGGGGGATTACTACAATGAGCAGTTCTTC.

The chain joins TRBV9 to TRBJ2-6, with D perhaps TRBD1 (5 bases). Germline values: CDR1 SGDLS, CDR2 YYNGEE. The length of the CDR3 is 15 residues. V was pared by 3 bases and J by 0 bases, with 7 bases between. DNA of the CDR3: TGTGCCAGCAGCGCAAGGGGCTCTGGGGCCAACGTCCTGACTTTC. Amino acids: CASSARGSGANVLTF.

The chain carries TRBV18 and TRBJ1-5, with D possibly matching TRBD1 (5 bases). Trimming pared 3 bases from V and 1 base from J, leaving 10 bases between. The CDR3 sequence is 15 residues long. CDR1 KGHSH and CDR2 LQKENI come from the germline V gene. The CDR3 reads CASSPQDISNQPQHF. The CDR3 DNA reads TGTGCCAGCTCACCTCAGGACATAAGCAATCAGCCCCAGCATTTT.